The rows below give T cell receptor beta chains drawn from one sample of a study of CD8+CD57+ T cells in acquired aplastic anemia. In TCRdb, the reads were re-called with MiXCR into one record per CDR3 protein. The sample includes roughly 240,000 distinct CDR3 sequences, approximately 45% of them seen just once. The sequenced sample consisted of sorted CD4+, CD8+, or CD8+CD57+ T cells (not recorded which) from PBMCs. Receptor source: a human donor with aplastic anemia. CDR3s include the opening cysteine and the closing phenylalanine or tryptophan. A D gene is named only where the DNA matches it firmly. Clone size appears in some rows only: once, few, many, or a class for an expanded clone.

TRBJ2-1 | - | TRBD2 | TRBV20-1 | TGCAGTGCCGTACCGGGACTAGCGGGCTCCTACAATGAGCAGTTCTTC | CSAVPGLAGSYNEQFF
TRBJ2-3 | - | TRBD1 | TRBV7-3 | TGCGCCAGCAGCCAAGACAGGGCGGATAGCACAGATACGCAGTATTTT | CASSQDRADSTDTQYF
TRBJ1-1 | - | - | TRBV7-2 | TGTGCCAGCAGCAATCGGAGGAAAGCTTTCTTT | CASSNRRKAFF
TRBJ2-7 | - | - | TRBV7-8 | TGTGCCAGCAGTTTAGTGGGACGCCCCTACGAGCAGTACTTC | CASSLVGRPYEQYF
TRBJ1-3 | many | - | TRBV11-2 | TGTGCCAGCAGCTCGCCCCCAAGCAGTACTGGAAACACCATATATTTT | CASSSPPSSTGNTIYF
TRBJ2-2 | few | - | TRBV28 | TGTGCCAGCAGACTGAGGGATTACACCGGGGAGCTGTTTTTT | CASRLRDYTGELFF
TRBJ2-6 | once | TRBD1 | TRBV10-2 | TGCGCCAGCAGTCAGGGACAGTCCGGGGCCAACGTCCTGACTTTC | CASSQGQSGANVLTF
TRBJ2-3 | many | TRBD1 | TRBV4-3 | TGCGCCAGCAGCCAGGAGACAGGGCGGAACGCAGATACGCAGTATTTT | CASSQETGRNADTQYF
TRBJ2-7 | many | TRBD1 | TRBV5-6 | TGTGCCAGCAGCTTGCAGGGGGCCCTTGCCGAGCAGTACTTC | CASSLQGALAEQYF
TRBJ1-5 | - | TRBD1 | TRBV6-1 | TGTGCCAGCAGTCCGACAGGGGGCGACTACTATAGCAATCAGCCCCAGCATTTT | CASSPTGGDYYSNQPQHF
TRBJ1-1 | many | TRBD1 | TRBV4-2 | TGTGCCAGCAGCCAAGGACAGGGCCCGTTGAACACTGAAGCTTTCTTT | CASSQGQGPLNTEAFF
TRBJ2-3 | once | TRBD1 | TRBV19 | TGTGTCAGTAGTATCAGGGGGTTCACAGATACGCAGTATTTT | CVSSIRGFTDTQYF
TRBJ2-3 | many | TRBD2 | TRBV5-4 | TGTGCCAGCAGCGTGCTCGGGACTAAGGACACAGATACGCAGTATTTT | CASSVLGTKDTDTQYF
TRBJ2-5 | once | TRBD1 | TRBV7-8 | TGCGCCAGCAGCCAAACAGACAGGGTCCAAGAGGCCCAGTACTTC | CASSQTDRVQEAQYF
TRBJ2-7 | - | - | TRBV7-2 | TGTGCCAGCAGCCCCGAGGGATACGAGCTGTACTTC | CASSPEGYELYF
TRBJ2-7 | many | TRBD1 | TRBV7-9 | TGTGCCAGCATGATCCCCGGGACAGGGAACGAGCAGTACTTC | CASMIPGTGNEQYF
TRBJ1-5 | - | TRBD1 | TRBV19 | TGTGCCAGTAGTACAGGGACAGGGGGTGGTCAGCCCCAGCATTTT | CASSTGTGGGQPQHF
TRBJ2-1 | many | - | TRBV12-3/TRBV12-4 | TGTGCCAGCAGGCCCGGGCGGGACAACCCATACAATGAGCAGTTCTTC | CASRPGRDNPYNEQFF
TRBJ1-6 | - | - | TRBV5-1 | TGCGCCAGCCAGGACGGGAGCTCCTATAATTCACCCCTCCACTTT | CASQDGSSYNSPLHF
TRBJ2-1 | - | - | TRBV6-4 | TGTGCCAGCAGTGAGACGGGGGAAGGTGAGCAGTTCTTC | CASSETGEGEQFF
TRBJ2-7 | - | - | TRBV11-2 | TGTGCCAGCGCCCGGAGAGCTCCGTACGAGCAGTACTTC | CASARRAPYEQYF
TRBJ2-7 | - | - | TRBV24-1 | TGTGCCACCAGTGAGCCCGGCGGGGCCTACGAGCAGTACTTC | CATSEPGGAYEQYF
TRBJ1-5 | many | - | TRBV7-3 | TGTGCCAGCAGCTTAAATCCCGACAGGTTGAATCAGCCCCAGCATTTT | CASSLNPDRLNQPQHF
TRBJ1-2 | - | - | TRBV7-8 | TGTGCCAGCAGTTACAACCGGAACTATGGCTACACCTTC | CASSYNRNYGYTF
TRBJ2-1 | - | - | TRBV4-1 | TGCGCCAGCAGCCAAGAAGGGGCTTACGGGAATGAGCAGTTCTTC | CASSQEGAYGNEQFF
TRBJ1-1 | - | - | TRBV7-8 | TGTGCCAGCAGTTTTCTGTGGGGGTCGAGCACTGAAGCTTTCTTT | CASSFLWGSSTEAFF
TRBJ1-6 | many | - | TRBV9 | TGTGCCAGCAGCGTAGAGGTGGGGAGCTCCTATAATTCACCCCTCCACTTT | CASSVEVGSSYNSPLHF
TRBJ2-5 | - | - | TRBV20-1 | TGCAGTGCTAGACCAGGTGGTCGCACCCAAGAGACCCAGTACTTC | CSARPGGRTQETQYF
TRBJ1-4 | many | TRBD1 | TRBV7-2 | TGTGCCAGCAGCTTAGGCACAGGGGCAACTAATGAAAAACTGTTTTTT | CASSLGTGATNEKLFF
TRBJ1-1 | many | - | TRBV11-2 | TGTGCCAGCAGCTTACGTTTTCTGGACACTGAAGCTTTCTTT | CASSLRFLDTEAFF
TRBJ1-5 | many | - | TRBV20-1 | TGCAGTGCTAGAGAAGCGGACGGGGGCAGTCAGCCCCAGCATTTT | CSAREADGGSQPQHF